This TCR beta chain stems from a study of CD8 T cells in Susac syndrome. CD8+ and CD4+ T cells from blood underwent TCR beta sequencing, which was carried out in a high-throughput format. CDR3 length: 18 amino acids. Germline V CDR1 and CDR2: SEHNR, FQNEAQ (reference sequence). V lost 5 bases, J lost 5 bases, and 20 bases stayed unmatched. An input of about 0.45 to 1 ug of RNA was subjected to reverse transcription using random hexamers. The CDR3 of TCR beta was amplified by immunoSEQ multiplex PCR across 54 Vbeta and 13 Jbeta. TCRdb analysed the immunoSEQ multiplex PCR reads with MiXCR anew, one entry per CDR3 protein. Here the sample spans fewer than 90,000 distinct CDR3 sequences, approximately 93% being singletons.

The chain recombines TRBV7-9 with TRBJ2-7; TRBD2 matches at 8 bases. The specimen was CD8+ T cells from PBMCs. The clonotype comes from a human donor with Susac syndrome. CDR3 nucleotide sequence: TGTGCCAGCAGCCATCCACCGCTCGGGACTAGAAACCCCCACGAGCAGTACTTC. Its protein product is CASSHPPLGTRNPHEQYF.